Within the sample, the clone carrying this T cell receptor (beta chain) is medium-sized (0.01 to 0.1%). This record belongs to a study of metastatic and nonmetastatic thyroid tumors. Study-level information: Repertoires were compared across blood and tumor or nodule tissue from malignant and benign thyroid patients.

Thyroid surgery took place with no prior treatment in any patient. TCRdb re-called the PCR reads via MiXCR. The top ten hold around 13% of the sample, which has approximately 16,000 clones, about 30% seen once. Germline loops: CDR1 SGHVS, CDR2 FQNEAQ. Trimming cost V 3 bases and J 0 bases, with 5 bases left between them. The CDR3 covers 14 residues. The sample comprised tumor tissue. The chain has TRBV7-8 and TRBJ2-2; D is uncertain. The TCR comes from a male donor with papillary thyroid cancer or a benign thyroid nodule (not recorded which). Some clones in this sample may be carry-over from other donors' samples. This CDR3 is CASSFVSNTGELFF. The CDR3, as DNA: TGTGCCAGCAGCTTCGTCTCGAACACCGGGGAGCTGTTTTTT.